Listed here are 3 T cell receptor beta chains from one sample, sequenced in a study of Ad26.COV2.S vaccination and SARS-CoV-2 variants. The treatment here: around 19 received Ad26.COV2.S at low or high dose, single or two shots; about 5 received placebo; per-sample allocation not given. Samples analyzed were those drawn on day 63 after the first vaccine or placebo injection. TCRdb keeps only in-frame clones here, not all; method: immunoSEQ multiplex PCR. The sample has approximately 480,000 clones, roughly nine tenths seen once; the top ten hold 9.5% to 15%. Sequences were derived from peripheral blood, sampled in a trial of Ad26.COV2.S vaccine versus placebo. These receptors came from a person aged 18-65 years who received the Ad26.COV2.S COVID-19 vaccine or a placebo.

The rearrangement uses TRBV5-1 and TRBJ2-3, with unresolved D. V lost 0 bases and J lost 2, with 10 bases in between. This CDR3 is built from 15 residues. Germline V gene lookup returns CDR1 SGHRS and CDR2 YFSETQ. The CDR3 DNA is TGCGCCAGCAGCTTGGTTGGAGAGCCCACAGATACGCAGTATTTT. Amino acids: CASSLVGEPTDTQYF.

The V and J genes are TRBV29-1 and TRBJ2-3; possibly TRBD1 for D (6 bases). V was shortened by 4 bases and J by 0 bases, with 20 bases between the two germline ends. The CDR3 runs to 17 residues. Germline CDR1 SQVTM, CDR2 ANQGSEA. In nucleotides, the CDR3 is TGCAGCGTTGTTGTCGGAATAGGGGGTGTAAGCACAGATACGCAGTATTTT. Residues: CSVVVGIGGVSTDTQYF.

This chain connects TRBV7-5 to TRBJ1-6. TRBV7-5 counts as a pseudogene. CDR3 length equals 16 residues. CDR3 coding DNA: TGTGCCAGAAGCCCTCTCCGGGTGTTGGGTAGATCACCCCTCCACTTT. The encoded protein is CARSPLRVLGRSPLHF.